This record covers a single T cell receptor beta chain. This sample is drawn from a study of blood T cells in healthy people across ages. The germline V gene has CDR1 LGHDT and CDR2 YNNKEL (reference sequence). This CDR3 has 18 amino acids. V trimming: 1 base; J trimming: 6 bases; junction bases outside the gene matches: 15. Primers used in a second PCR of about 6 to 11 cycles were a sample-barcoded 5' primer and a J-beta primer mix. A single record per CDR3 protein comes from TCRdb applying MiXCR to the 5' RACE reads. The data contain about 2 million distinct CDR3 sequences, 49% of them singletons. This rearrangement joins TRBV3-1 to TRBJ2-1, with 7 bases identical to TRBD2. This clonotype originated in a woman aged 40 to 49 in good health. The specimen was blood. CDR3 sequence: CASSQALAKAGLINEQFF. Here the CDR3 DNA reads TGTGCCAGCAGCCAAGCCCTGGCGAAAGCGGGGCTGATCAATGAGCAGTTCTTC.